This TCR beta chain was recovered during a study of tumor-infiltrating lymphocytes in primary liver carcinoma. Unsorted whole blood supplied the RNA, and germline DNA was extracted too. V shed 11 bases and J shed 7 bases, with 21 bases lying between them. This CDR3 has 15 residues. The germline V gene encodes CDR1 SGHAT and CDR2 FQDESV (reference sequence). Reverse transcription of 500 to 650 ng total RNA with a constant-region primer produced TCR beta cDNA. Library construction for TCR beta comprised three nested multiplex PCR rounds performed with slightly modified ARM-PCR. Use of TRBV1-TRBV30 forward primers with a C-beta reverse primer characterized the first two PCR rounds, which lasted about 9 cycles each. TCRdb re-called the multiplex PCR reads with MiXCR, one entry per CDR3 protein. The table lists 310,000 or so distinct CDR3 sequences, roughly three fifths of them singletons, with about 17% in the top ten.

The sequenced material came from peripheral blood. The chain combines TRBV11-1 with TRBJ1-6; D is perhaps TRBD1 (5 bases). The source is a woman in her twenties or thirties with primary liver carcinoma and hepatitis B virus infection. CDR3 in amino acids: CACILQGVLNSPLHF. For the CDR3, the DNA is TGTGCCTGCATCCTTCAAGGGGTTTTGAATTCACCCCTCCACTTT. Drawing the rest from reference TRBV11-1 and TRBJ1-6, the complete variable domain is EAEVAQSPRYKITEKSQAVAFWCDPISGHATLYWYRQILGQGPELLVQFQDESVVDDSQLPKDRFSAERLKGVDSTLKIQPAELGDSAMYLCACILQGVLNSPLHFGNGTRLTVT.